The 32 T cell receptor beta chains below were found in one sample sequenced in a study of T cell responses to AZD1222 COVID-19 vaccine. The assay was immunoSEQ multiplex PCR, and TCRdb's table has in-frame clones only and misses some. The sample gives approximately 180,000 clones, about nine tenths of which show up once; about 2.6% is in the top ten. Source: peripheral blood, taken on day 0 of AZD1222 vaccination. The receptors were gathered from an adult in good health.

The sample holds one count of this clone. This chain connects TRBV19 to TRBJ2-3, with D unresolved. From germline, CDR1 is LNHDA and CDR2 SQIVND (reference sequence). Trimming took 8 bases from V and 1 from J, leaving 10 bases between them. The CDR3 extends over 13 amino acids. The CDR3: CASSPWGTDTQYF. The CDR3 nucleotides are TGTGCCAGTTCCCCTTGGGGCACAGATACGCAGTATTTT.

This chain connects TRBV5-1 to TRBJ2-1; D gene unclear. CDR3 length equals 13 residues. Germline lookup yields CDR1 SGHRS and CDR2 YFSETQ. V lost 2 bases and J lost 10, with 13 bases in between. CDR3: CASSFKPDSEQFF. The CDR3 DNA sequence: TGCGCCAGCAGCTTTAAACCCGACTCGGAGCAGTTCTTC.

The chain employs TRBV25-1 and TRBJ2-5, with TRBD2 identical over 9 bases. The CDR3 extends over 15 amino acids. The V segment lost 4 bases and the J segment 4 bases; nucleotides outside the gene matches: 7. Germline V CDR1 and CDR2: MGHDK, SYGVNS. The CDR3 sequence: CASSVSGGMLETQYF. CDR3 DNA: TGTGCCAGCAGTGTTAGCGGGGGAATGCTAGAGACCCAGTACTTC.

The chain uses TRBV4-1 and TRBJ1-1; 8 bases are a match to TRBD1. The CDR3 contains 16 residues. CDR1 and CDR2 from the germline V gene are MGHRA and YSYEKL. The V and J ends lost 1 base and 0 bases, in that order; junction bases with no gene match: 4. The CDR3 protein is CASSQAGDRLNTEAFF. The CDR3 DNA reads as TGCGCCAGCAGCCAAGCCGGGGACAGGTTGAACACTGAAGCTTTCTTT.

The CDR3 spells CASSLAQGAVEQYF. CDR3 DNA: TGCGCCAGCAGCTTGGCCCAGGGGGCAGTAGAGCAGTACTTC. The chain combines TRBV5-1 with TRBJ2-7; 8 bases match TRBD1. The CDR3 has 14 amino acids. Germline CDR1 reads SGHRS; CDR2 reads YFSETQ. J lost 7 bases, V lost 0 bases, and 6 bases had no gene match.

This clone is a singleton in its sample. V gene TRBV2 combines with J gene TRBJ1-1, with 7 nucleotides matching TRBD1. V gave up 1 base and J gave up 7 bases; unmatched junction bases: 6. Germline lookup yields CDR1 SNHLY and CDR2 FYNNEI. The CDR3 is 14 amino acids. The CDR3 DNA follows: TGTGCCAGCAGTGAAGAAAACAGGGGTGGTGAAGCTTTCTTT. It codes for CASSEENRGGEAFF.

V is TRBV6-1 and J is TRBJ1-6; no firm D call. The V end lost 2 bases, the J end lost 0 bases, and 14 bases lay between the germline ends. The CDR3 is 18 amino acids. Per germline, CDR1 MNHNS and CDR2 SASEGT. The CDR3 nucleotides are TGTGCCAGCAGTGAACGGACTCCCAGGAGCTCCTATAATTCACCCCTCCACTTT. This translates into CASSERTPRSSYNSPLHF.

The CDR3 region is CASSQANDRVYEQYF. The CDR3 DNA sequence: TGCGCCAGCAGCCAAGCTAATGACAGGGTATACGAGCAGTACTTC. The V call is TRBV4-3, the J call TRBJ2-7, with 7 nucleotides matching TRBD1. There are 15 residues in the CDR3. The germline V gene encodes CDR1 LGHNA and CDR2 YSLEER. V gave up 1 base and J gave up 4 bases; unmatched junction bases: 7.

This chain uses TRBV18 with TRBJ1-2, with D unresolved. Trimming cost V 3 bases and J 8 bases, with 13 bases left between them. There are 13 residues in the CDR3. Germline V gives CDR1 KGHSH, CDR2 LQKENI. DNA of the CDR3: TGTGCCAGCTCACCTGAGGAGGGCAGGGGCTACACCTTC. Translated, it gives CASSPEEGRGYTF. The whole variable domain, filled in from reference TRBV18 and TRBJ1-2, reads NAGVMQNPRHLVRRRGQEARLRCSPMKGHSHVYWYRQLPEEGLKFMVYLQKENIIDESGMPKERFSAEFPKEGPSILRIQQVVRGDSAAYFCASSPEEGRGYTFGSGTRLTVV.

The chain has TRBV6-5 and TRBJ1-1, with no clear D. The CDR3 contains 12 residues. The germline CDR1 and CDR2 sequences are MNHEY and SVGAGI. Trimming stripped 0 bases from V and 11 bases from J, with 10 bases between. CDR3 loop: CASSYSSGSAFF. DNA for the CDR3: TGTGCCAGCAGTTACTCGAGTGGAAGCGCTTTCTTT.

This rearrangement joins TRBV3-1 (or the pseudogene TRBV3-2) to TRBJ1-1; weak D call: TRBD1 (5 bases). The CDR3 loop spans 14 amino acids. From germline, CDR1 is LGHDT and CDR2 YNNKEL (reference sequence). V was shortened by 3 bases and J by 2 bases, with 10 bases between the two germline ends. The CDR3 nucleotides are TGTGCCAGCAGCCAGGCGCAGGGAAACACTGAAGCTTTCTTT. Its translation is CASSQAQGNTEAFF.

The chain employs TRBV6-1 and TRBJ2-3, with D possibly being TRBD2 (7 bases). Trimming left V 4 bases short and J 5 bases short, with 19 bases between. CDR1 and CDR2 from the germline V gene are MNHNS and SASEGT. The CDR3 sequence is 16 residues long. CDR3: CASSVEGGGRGDTQYF. The CDR3 DNA follows: TGTGCCAGCAGTGTAGAGGGGGGGGGCCGCGGAGATACGCAGTATTTT.

The chain carries TRBV5-5 and TRBJ2-1, with TRBD1 as a possible D gene (6 bases). V was cut by 3 bases and J by 4 bases, with 14 bases left in between. The CDR3 runs 15 residues. Germline values: CDR1 SGHKS, CDR2 YYEKEE (reference sequence). The CDR3: CASSSSGTFYNEQFF. For the CDR3, the DNA is TGTGCCAGCAGCTCCTCCGGGACATTTTACAATGAGCAGTTCTTC.

The CDR3 protein is CASTRAAYGYTF. DNA for the CDR3: TGTGCCAGCACGCGGGCAGCTTATGGCTACACCTTC. This rearrangement joins TRBV28 to TRBJ1-2, with D unclear. V lost 7 bases, J lost 5 bases, and 11 bases lay in between. The CDR3 is 12 residues long. Germline V gene data show CDR1 as MDHEN and CDR2 as SYDVKM.

Concerning this clone: A read error may produce the germline difference seen at one junction end. The chain carries TRBV6-1 and TRBJ1-2; D might be TRBD1 (5 bases). CDR3 length: 14 residues. Germline V lookup: CDR1 MNHNS, CDR2 SASEGT. The CDR3 spells CAGSEDIRSYGYTF. The CDR3 nucleotides are TGTGCCGGCAGTGAGGACATCAGATCTTATGGCTACACCTTC.

V usage is TRBV25-1 and J usage is TRBJ1-2; a weak D match, TRBD1 (6 bases). Germline CDR1 and CDR2: MGHDK and SYGVNS. There are 14 residues in the CDR3. The germline V and J ends were trimmed by 8 bases and 4 bases, with 17 bases remaining between them. The chain's CDR3 is CASQQRGGAYGYTF. The CDR3 coding sequence is TGTGCCAGCCAGCAACGGGGGGGCGCCTATGGCTACACCTTC.

The rearrangement links TRBV7-9 to TRBJ1-1, with D tentatively TRBD1 (5 bases). Trimming took 0 bases from V and 3 from J, leaving 11 bases between them. This CDR3 has 15 amino acids. The germline V gene has CDR1 SEHNR and CDR2 FQNEAQ (reference sequence). CDR3 sequence reads: CASSLAPGADTEAFF. In nucleotides, the CDR3 is TGTGCCAGCAGCTTAGCGCCCGGGGCAGACACTGAAGCTTTCTTT.

The chain recombines TRBV6-2 or TRBV6-3 with TRBJ2-5; 11 positions match TRBD2. V dropped 2 bases and J dropped 1; count of bases not matched to a gene: 3. CDR1 is MNHEY and CDR2 is SVGEGT in the germline V gene. The CDR3 runs 16 residues. The DNA for the CDR3 is TGTGCCAGCAGTTACGGGCTAGCGGGGGGCCAAGAGACCCAGTACTTC. Translation gives CASSYGLAGGQETQYF.

The V call is TRBV11-2, the J call TRBJ2-7; D not certain. Per the germline V gene, CDR1 is SGHAT and CDR2 is FQNNGV. This CDR3 is built from 11 residues. Trimming shortened V by 1 base and J by 2 bases, and 0 bases separated the two germline ends. The chain's CDR3 is CASSLAYEQYF. As DNA, the CDR3 is TGTGCCAGCAGCTTAGCCTACGAGCAGTACTTC. Together with reference TRBV11-2 and TRBJ2-7, the CDR3 gives the full variable domain: EAGVAQSPRYKIIEKRQSVAFWCNPISGHATLYWYQQILGQGPKLLIQFQNNGVVDDSQLPKDRFSAERLKGVDSTLKIQPAKLEDSAVYLCASSLAYEQYFGPGTRLTVT.

The chain is built from TRBV12-3 or TRBV12-4 and TRBJ1-2; D is perhaps TRBD1 (5 bases). The CDR3 is 13 residues long. V gave up 3 bases and J gave up 5 bases, with 10 bases separating them. CDR3 coding DNA: TGTGCCAGCAGTTTGGGGGTTGGGTATGGCTACACCTTC. Amino acids: CASSLGVGYGYTF.

The V gene is TRBV7-9, the J gene TRBJ2-7; the match to TRBD1 covers 10 bases. CDR1 SEHNR and CDR2 FQNEAQ come from the germline V gene (reference sequence). The CDR3 is made up of 15 amino acids. J lost 5 bases, V lost 4 bases, and 8 bases had no gene match. The CDR3 loop is CASSSPGTGEHEQYF. CDR3 coding DNA: TGTGCCAGCAGCTCCCCCGGGACAGGGGAACACGAGCAGTACTTC.

The CDR3 nucleotides read TGTGCCAGCAGCCGCCTAGGCTCCTACGAGCAGTACTTC. This gives the protein CASSRLGSYEQYF. The chain recombines TRBV7-8 with TRBJ2-7; D gene ambiguous. Trimming removed 5 bases from V and 0 bases from J, with 8 bases in between. Germline CDR1 is SGHVS and CDR2 is FQNEAQ. The CDR3 loop spans 13 amino acids.

J is TRBJ2-7 and V is TRBV6-5; D remains unclear. This CDR3 has 13 amino acids. The V end lost 0 bases, the J end lost 6 bases, and 9 bases lay between the germline ends. In germline, CDR1 is MNHEY, CDR2 SVGAGI. Here the CDR3 reads CASSYSAESEQYF. CDR3 sequence (DNA): TGTGCCAGCAGTTACTCGGCGGAGTCCGAGCAGTACTTC.

The chain combines TRBV5-6 with TRBJ2-1; 8 bases agree with TRBD2. CDR1 is SGHDT and CDR2 is YYEEEE in the germline V gene. Unmatched junction bases numbered 2, after V lost 0 bases and J lost 3 bases. This CDR3 region has 15 residues. The CDR3 protein is CASSLGTSNYNEQFF. DNA of the CDR3: TGTGCCAGCAGCTTGGGGACTAGCAACTACAATGAGCAGTTCTTC.

V usage is TRBV18 and J usage is TRBJ1-2; tentative D call: TRBD1 (5 bases). The germline V and J ends were trimmed by 5 bases and 0 bases, with 7 bases remaining between them. The CDR3 sequence is 13 residues long. Germline V gene lookup returns CDR1 KGHSH and CDR2 LQKENI. CDR3 amino acids: CASSGQANYGYTF. Written as DNA, the CDR3 is TGTGCCAGCTCAGGACAAGCTAACTATGGCTACACCTTC. Using reference TRBV18 and TRBJ1-2 for the parts outside the CDR3, the full variable domain is NAGVMQNPRHLVRRRGQEARLRCSPMKGHSHVYWYRQLPEEGLKFMVYLQKENIIDESGMPKERFSAEFPKEGPSILRIQQVVRGDSAAYFCASSGQANYGYTFGSGTRLTVV.

This chain joins TRBV6-5 and TRBJ2-7; 10 bases fit TRBD1. The CDR3 is 14 amino acids. The J segment lost 2 bases and the V segment lost 7 bases, leaving 5 bases of the junction unmatched. The germline V gene has CDR1 MNHEY and CDR2 SVGAGI. DNA of the CDR3: TGTGCCAGCACTGGACAGGGGGGGCCCTACGAGCAGTACTTC. This codes for CASTGQGGPYEQYF.

This chain connects TRBV30 to TRBJ2-2; D uncertain. From germline, CDR1 is GTSNPN and CDR2 SVGIG (reference sequence). The V end lost 6 bases, the J end lost 4 bases, and 12 bases lay between the germline ends. This CDR3 has 13 amino acids. This CDR3 is CACRWAATGELFF. The CDR3 DNA reads as TGTGCCTGCAGGTGGGCCGCCACCGGGGAGCTGTTTTTT.

This clone was observed a single time. The rearrangement links TRBV3-1 (or the pseudogene TRBV3-2) to TRBJ1-6; D remains ambiguous. This CDR3 has 14 residues. Per the germline V gene, CDR1 is LGHDT and CDR2 is YNNKEL (reference sequence). The ends were cut back, 1 base at V and 5 bases at J, with 6 bases in the middle. CDR3 protein: CASSQVVDNSPLHF. CDR3 DNA sequence: TGTGCCAGCAGCCAAGTTGTGGATAATTCACCCCTCCACTTT.

The chain has TRBV6-6 and TRBJ1-4, with D possibly TRBD1 on 6 matching bases. V dropped 0 bases and J dropped 3 bases, with 8 bases sitting between them. CDR1 and CDR2 from the germline V gene are MNHNY and SVGAGI (reference sequence). The CDR3 consists of 15 residues. CDR3 in DNA: TGTGCCAGCAGTTACTCGGGGGGCCCTAATGAAAAACTGTTTTTT. It codes for CASSYSGGPNEKLFF.

In this sample, this clone turned up once. The chain links TRBV30 to TRBJ1-1; TRBD1 matches 12 bases. V was clipped by 4 bases and J by 1 base; unmatched bases: 7. Germline CDR1 GTSNPN, CDR2 SVGIG (reference sequence). The CDR3 extends over 16 amino acids. CDR3 amino acids: CAWIGTGGWGNTEAFF. In DNA, the CDR3 is TGTGCCTGGATCGGGACAGGGGGCTGGGGGAACACTGAAGCTTTCTTT.

This sequence joins TRBV9 and TRBJ2-3; D gene ambiguous. Germline CDR1 is SGDLS and CDR2 is YYNGEE. V shed 0 bases and J shed 7 bases, with 9 bases lying between them. The length of the CDR3 is 13 residues. The CDR3 reads CASSVVGSNTQYF. The CDR3 DNA follows: TGTGCCAGCAGCGTAGTGGGGTCCAATACGCAGTATTTT.

In its sample, this clone was seen a few times. The rearrangement joins TRBV6-2 or TRBV6-3 to TRBJ2-7, with D possibly being TRBD1 or TRBD2 (6 bases each). Germline CDR1 is MNHEY and CDR2 is SVGEGT. The ends were cut back, 6 bases at V and 2 bases at J, with 17 bases in the middle. The CDR3 length is 15 residues. The CDR3 sequence is CASSQGGSPTYEQYF. The CDR3 DNA is TGTGCCAGCAGCCAAGGGGGGTCACCGACCTACGAGCAGTACTTC.